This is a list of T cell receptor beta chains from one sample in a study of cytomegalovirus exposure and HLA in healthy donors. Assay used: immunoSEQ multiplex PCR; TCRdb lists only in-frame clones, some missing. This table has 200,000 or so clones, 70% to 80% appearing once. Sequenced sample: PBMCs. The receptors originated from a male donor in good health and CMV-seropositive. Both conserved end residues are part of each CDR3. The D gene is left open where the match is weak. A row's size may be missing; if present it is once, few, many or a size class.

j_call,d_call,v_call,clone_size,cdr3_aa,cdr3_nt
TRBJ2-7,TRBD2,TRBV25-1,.,CASSELGGRPYEQYF,TGTGCCAGCAGTGAATTGGGCGGGAGACCCTACGAGCAGTACTTC
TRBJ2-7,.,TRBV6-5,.,CASSYSPDSYEQYF,TGTGCCAGCAGTTACTCACCAGACAGTTACGAGCAGTACTTC
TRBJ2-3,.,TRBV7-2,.,CASSLSSKADTQYF,TGTGCCAGCAGCCTTAGCTCTAAAGCAGATACGCAGTATTTT
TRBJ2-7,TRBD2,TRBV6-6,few,CASSGLASYEQYF,TGTGCCAGCAGCGGACTAGCGTCCTACGAGCAGTACTTC
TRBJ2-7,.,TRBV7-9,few,CASSLITAEQYF,TGTGCCAGCAGCTTAATAACTGCCGAGCAGTACTTC
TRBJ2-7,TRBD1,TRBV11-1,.,CASSLDRSTYEQYF,TGTGCCAGCAGCTTGGACAGGTCTACCTACGAGCAGTACTTC
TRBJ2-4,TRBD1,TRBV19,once,CATRDRGDIQYF,TGTGCCACCCGGGACAGGGGAGACATTCAGTACTTC
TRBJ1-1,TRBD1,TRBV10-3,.,CATAGGTDENAFF,TGTGCCACCGCTGGGGGGACAGATGAGAACGCTTTCTTT
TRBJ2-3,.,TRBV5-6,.,CASVPGQRITDTQYF,TGTGCCAGCGTACCAGGACAGCGGATCACAGATACGCAGTATTTT
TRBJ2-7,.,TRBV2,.,CASIGITGIHEQYF,TGTGCCAGCATTGGAATAACAGGGATCCACGAGCAGTACTTC
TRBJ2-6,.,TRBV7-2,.,CASSLLASSSGANVLTF,TGTGCCAGCAGCTTGTTGGCTAGCTCCTCTGGGGCCAACGTCCTGACTTTC
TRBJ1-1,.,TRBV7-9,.,CASSSKLAGDSTEAFF,TGTGCCAGCAGCTCAAAACTAGCCGGTGACAGTACCGAAGCTTTCTTT
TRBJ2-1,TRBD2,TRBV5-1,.,CASRVASGYNEQFF,TGCGCCAGCAGAGTGGCTAGCGGTTACAATGAGCAGTTCTTC
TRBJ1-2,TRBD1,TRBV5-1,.,CASSSGQGFYGYTF,TGCGCCAGCAGCTCTGGACAGGGGTTTTATGGCTACACCTTC
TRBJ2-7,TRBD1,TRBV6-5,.,CASSYVRGQNEQYF,TGTGCCAGCAGTTACGTCAGGGGGCAAAACGAGCAGTACTTC
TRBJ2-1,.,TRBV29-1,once,CSADAGQQGNEQFF,TGCAGCGCCGACGCGGGACAGCAAGGCAATGAGCAGTTCTTC
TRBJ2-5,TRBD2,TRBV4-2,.,CASSQGGTSMRQETQYF,TGTGCCAGCAGCCAAGGGGGGACTAGCATGAGGCAAGAGACCCAGTACTTC
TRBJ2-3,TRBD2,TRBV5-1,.,CASSLGNSGGKGDTQYF,TGCGCCAGCAGCTTGGGAAATAGCGGGGGGAAGGGAGATACGCAGTATTTT
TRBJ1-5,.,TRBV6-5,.,CASGRGEGQPQHF,TGTGCCAGCGGGAGGGGCGAAGGACAGCCCCAGCATTTT
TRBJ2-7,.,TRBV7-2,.,CASSVGSQEPGEQYF,TGTGCCAGCAGCGTTGGGTCCCAAGAACCGGGTGAGCAGTACTTC
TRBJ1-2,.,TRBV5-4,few,CASSTAGALGYTF,TGTGCCAGCTCGACTGCGGGGGCGCTTGGCTACACCTTC
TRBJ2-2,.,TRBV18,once,CASFTVRSTGELFF,TGTGCCAGCTTCACCGTTCGTAGCACCGGGGAGCTGTTTTTT
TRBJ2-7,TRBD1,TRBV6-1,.,CASSGARQGAYEQYF,TGTGCCAGCAGTGGAGCAAGACAGGGGGCCTACGAGCAGTACTTC
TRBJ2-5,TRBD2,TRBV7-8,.,CASRYLAGGYQETQYF,TGTGCCAGCAGATACTTAGCGGGAGGGTACCAAGAGACCCAGTACTTC
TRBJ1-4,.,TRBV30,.,CAWSGAANEKLFF,TGTGCCTGGAGTGGGGCAGCTAATGAAAAACTGTTTTTT
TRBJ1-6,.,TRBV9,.,CASSGGGAPNSPLHF,TGTGCCAGCAGTGGAGGGGGGGCACCGAATTCACCCCTCCACTTT
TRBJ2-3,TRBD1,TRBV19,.,CASSIATDRIITDTQYF,TGTGCCAGTAGTATAGCCACGGACAGGATAATCACAGATACGCAGTATTTT
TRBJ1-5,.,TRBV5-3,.,CARSPGNQPQHF,TGTGCCAGAAGCCCAGGTAATCAGCCCCAGCATTTT
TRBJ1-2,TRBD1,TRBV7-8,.,CASSVRDRGPYTF,TGTGCCAGCAGCGTCCGGGACAGGGGCCCCTACACCTTC
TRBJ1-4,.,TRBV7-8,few,CASSPRTDEKLFF,TGTGCCAGCAGCCCGCGGACAGATGAAAAACTGTTTTTT
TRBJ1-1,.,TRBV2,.,CASSEVSGNTEAFF,TGTGCCAGCAGTGAAGTCAGTGGCAACACTGAAGCTTTCTTT
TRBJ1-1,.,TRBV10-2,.,CASYSFGAFF,TGCGCCAGTTATTCCTTCGGAGCTTTCTTT
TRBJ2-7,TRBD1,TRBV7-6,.,CASSRGQGRYEQYF,TGTGCCAGCAGCCGGGGACAGGGAAGATACGAGCAGTACTTC
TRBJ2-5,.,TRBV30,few,CAWSIQVTGETQYF,TGTGCCTGGAGTATACAGGTCACTGGAGAGACCCAGTACTTC
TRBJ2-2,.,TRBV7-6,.,CASSPAILTSSGELFF,TGTGCCAGCAGCCCCGCAATTCTAACTTCCTCCGGGGAGCTGTTTTTT
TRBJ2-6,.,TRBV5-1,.,CASSLIPGDSGANVLTF,TGCGCCAGCAGCTTGATTCCCGGGGACTCTGGGGCCAACGTCCTGACTTTC
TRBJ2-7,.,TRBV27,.,CASRPVESRTSYEQYF,TGTGCCAGCAGGCCCGTAGAGAGCCGGACATCTTACGAGCAGTACTTC
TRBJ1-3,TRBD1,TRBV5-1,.,CASSFRGTGAGNTIYF,TGCGCCAGCAGCTTCCGGGGGACAGGGGCTGGAAACACCATATATTTT
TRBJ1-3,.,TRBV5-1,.,CASSSQGTSGNTIYF,TGCGCCAGCAGCTCCCAGGGTACCTCTGGAAACACCATATATTTT
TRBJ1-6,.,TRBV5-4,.,CASSLGTPDQALHF,TGTGCCAGCAGCTTGGGGACACCAGATCAGGCCCTCCACTTT
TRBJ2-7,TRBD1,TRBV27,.,CASSTLGQGGDEQYF,TGTGCCAGCAGTACCCTAGGACAGGGCGGAGACGAGCAGTACTTC
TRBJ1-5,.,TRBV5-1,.,CASSREGRDNQPQHF,TGCGCCAGCAGCCGGGAGGGGAGGGACAATCAGCCCCAGCATTTT
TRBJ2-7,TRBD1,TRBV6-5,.,CASRGTGGDEQYF,TGTGCCAGCAGAGGGACAGGGGGCGACGAGCAGTACTTC
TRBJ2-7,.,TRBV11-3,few,CASSLRADSYEQYF,TGTGCCAGCAGCTTACGAGCGGACTCCTACGAGCAGTACTTC
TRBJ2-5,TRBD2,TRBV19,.,CASSGEGLAGGRRETQYF,TGTGCCAGTAGTGGGGAGGGACTAGCGGGGGGGCGTCGAGAGACCCAGTACTTC
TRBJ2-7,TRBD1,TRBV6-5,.,CASSFIVTGGLYEQYF,TGTGCCAGCAGTTTTATAGTAACAGGGGGCCTCTACGAGCAGTACTTC
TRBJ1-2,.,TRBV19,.,CASGGRGEVNYGYTF,TGTGCCAGCGGAGGGAGGGGGGAGGTTAACTATGGCTACACCTTC
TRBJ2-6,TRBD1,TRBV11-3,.,CASSSTITGEANVLTF,TGTGCCAGCAGTTCGACAATCACAGGGGAAGCCAACGTCCTGACTTTC
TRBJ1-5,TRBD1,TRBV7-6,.,CASSLGAAGTGLVQPQHF,TGTGCCAGCAGCTTAGGGGCAGCCGGGACAGGGCTGGTCCAGCCCCAGCATTTT
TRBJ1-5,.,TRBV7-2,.,CASSLQGISNQPQHF,TGTGCCAGCAGCTTACAGGGTATTAGCAATCAGCCCCAGCATTTT
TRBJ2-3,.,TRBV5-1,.,CASSRGKRSDTQYF,TGCGCCAGCAGCCGGGGAAAAAGGTCAGATACGCAGTATTTT
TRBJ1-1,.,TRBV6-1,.,CASSPDRKNTEAFF,TGTGCCAGCAGCCCGGACAGAAAGAACACTGAAGCTTTCTTT
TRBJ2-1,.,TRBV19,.,CASSGVNEQFF,TGTGCCAGTTCGGGAGTCAATGAGCAGTTCTTC
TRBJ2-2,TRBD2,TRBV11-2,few,CASSRASGGATGELFF,TGTGCCAGCAGCCGCGCTAGCGGGGGGGCCACCGGGGAGCTGTTTTTT